Listed below are T cell receptor beta chains from one sample, sequenced in a study of T-cell memory formation after mild COVID-19. TCRdb redid the calling of the 5' RACE reads with MiXCR, one entry per CDR3 protein. The sample lists about 560,000 distinct CDR3 sequences, 15% to 20% occurring once. Sequencing used PBMCs or a T cell subset sorted from them (not recorded which). Every receptor here comes from an adult woman who had mild COVID-19 (a few samples of this study predate the infection). Cell type and time point are not known. CDR3s leave out the opening cysteine and the closing phenylalanine or tryptophan. Fields, in order: V gene, D gene, J gene, CDR3 protein. D genes are given only for firm matches.

v_gene: TRBV7-6; d_gene: TRBD1; j_gene: TRBJ2-4; CDR3aa: ASSQLIGTGEAKNIQY
v_gene: TRBV6-2/TRBV6-3; d_gene: .; j_gene: TRBJ1-2; CDR3aa: ASSYGGRGYT
v_gene: TRBV4-2; d_gene: .; j_gene: TRBJ1-3; CDR3aa: ASSQSFGRTASFSGNTIY
v_gene: TRBV15; d_gene: .; j_gene: TRBJ2-5; CDR3aa: ATSRVGRETQY
v_gene: TRBV5-1; d_gene: TRBD2; j_gene: TRBJ2-2; CDR3aa: ASSLPNAGLTGELF
v_gene: TRBV19; d_gene: .; j_gene: TRBJ1-3; CDR3aa: ASSIARFSSGNTIY
v_gene: TRBV9; d_gene: .; j_gene: TRBJ1-2; CDR3aa: ASSVDLNPNYGYT
v_gene: TRBV6-1; d_gene: TRBD1; j_gene: TRBJ2-3; CDR3aa: ASSHRGHGDTQY
v_gene: TRBV7-8; d_gene: TRBD2; j_gene: TRBJ2-7; CDR3aa: ASSVPISGSFRNEQY
v_gene: TRBV7-2; d_gene: .; j_gene: TRBJ1-6; CDR3aa: ASSLRRQNSPLH
v_gene: TRBV5-8; d_gene: .; j_gene: TRBJ2-5; CDR3aa: ASSLGRGQETQY
v_gene: TRBV7-3; d_gene: .; j_gene: TRBJ2-3; CDR3aa: ASSLTTSGDTQY
v_gene: TRBV24-1; d_gene: .; j_gene: TRBJ2-7; CDR3aa: ATSDQQKQY
v_gene: TRBV5-1; d_gene: TRBD1; j_gene: TRBJ1-2; CDR3aa: ATTAGGNVKNYGYT
v_gene: TRBV14; d_gene: .; j_gene: TRBJ2-7; CDR3aa: ASSPISVYEQY
v_gene: TRBV28; d_gene: .; j_gene: TRBJ1-3; CDR3aa: ASKATSSGNTIY
v_gene: TRBV29-1; d_gene: TRBD1; j_gene: TRBJ1-1; CDR3aa: SVEDGTENTEAF
v_gene: TRBV7-3; d_gene: .; j_gene: TRBJ1-2; CDR3aa: ASSSTGPPSNYGYT
v_gene: TRBV29-1; d_gene: TRBD1; j_gene: TRBJ2-7; CDR3aa: SVEVAGGSYEQY
v_gene: TRBV5-6; d_gene: .; j_gene: TRBJ1-1; CDR3aa: ASSLAPNPKAF
v_gene: TRBV25-1; d_gene: .; j_gene: TRBJ2-2; CDR3aa: ASSERRSREGRELF
v_gene: TRBV2; d_gene: .; j_gene: TRBJ2-2; CDR3aa: ASGGTALNTGELF
v_gene: TRBV2; d_gene: TRBD2; j_gene: TRBJ2-1; CDR3aa: ASRWTSGDLPGYNEQF
v_gene: TRBV6-5; d_gene: TRBD1; j_gene: TRBJ1-1; CDR3aa: ASSPRQGRLSTEAF
v_gene: TRBV27; d_gene: TRBD2; j_gene: TRBJ2-7; CDR3aa: ASSLSLAGDGEQY
v_gene: TRBV30; d_gene: .; j_gene: TRBJ2-7; CDR3aa: AWSARDFYEQY
v_gene: TRBV7-8; d_gene: .; j_gene: TRBJ1-4; CDR3aa: ASSSFDRSEKLF
v_gene: TRBV7-9; d_gene: .; j_gene: TRBJ2-7; CDR3aa: ASSSLRGEQY
v_gene: TRBV5-5; d_gene: TRBD1; j_gene: TRBJ2-2; CDR3aa: ASSSGTGATGELF
v_gene: TRBV6-1; d_gene: .; j_gene: TRBJ1-1; CDR3aa: ASRDDLRGLTEAF
v_gene: TRBV5-1; d_gene: .; j_gene: TRBJ1-1; CDR3aa: ASSRQSPNTEAF
v_gene: TRBV15; d_gene: TRBD2; j_gene: TRBJ2-2; CDR3aa: ATSRDRELAGSSTGELF
v_gene: TRBV6-5; d_gene: .; j_gene: TRBJ1-3; CDR3aa: ASRTGFAQGNTIY
v_gene: TRBV7-2; d_gene: TRBD2; j_gene: TRBJ2-3; CDR3aa: ASSNPFSVTGGGSTDTQY
v_gene: TRBV18; d_gene: .; j_gene: TRBJ1-1; CDR3aa: ASSTGSSFEITEAF
v_gene: TRBV7-9; d_gene: TRBD1; j_gene: TRBJ1-2; CDR3aa: ASSFDNRGDGYT
v_gene: TRBV12-3/TRBV12-4; d_gene: .; j_gene: TRBJ1-1; CDR3aa: ASSFRQINTEAF
v_gene: TRBV6-5; d_gene: .; j_gene: TRBJ1-3; CDR3aa: ASSYSEGNTIY
v_gene: TRBV7-2; d_gene: .; j_gene: TRBJ2-1; CDR3aa: ASSLVRGRDEQF
v_gene: TRBV6-5; d_gene: .; j_gene: TRBJ1-2; CDR3aa: ASSYSTVGYGYT
v_gene: TRBV27; d_gene: TRBD2; j_gene: TRBJ2-5; CDR3aa: ASSRLAGVPETQY
v_gene: TRBV7-3; d_gene: .; j_gene: TRBJ2-3; CDR3aa: ASSLTLTRQTDTQY
v_gene: TRBV5-1; d_gene: TRBD1; j_gene: TRBJ2-3; CDR3aa: ASSWDPTGGTTDTQY
v_gene: TRBV7-9; d_gene: TRBD2; j_gene: TRBJ2-3; CDR3aa: ASIQLAGSTDTQY
v_gene: TRBV6-5; d_gene: .; j_gene: TRBJ2-5; CDR3aa: ASSYLGGAETQY
v_gene: TRBV11-1; d_gene: TRBD1; j_gene: TRBJ2-5; CDR3aa: ASSSLGGLEETQY
v_gene: TRBV6-6; d_gene: .; j_gene: TRBJ2-1; CDR3aa: ASSSDTGEQF
v_gene: TRBV9; d_gene: .; j_gene: TRBJ1-2; CDR3aa: ASGRQANDYT
v_gene: TRBV11-3; d_gene: .; j_gene: TRBJ1-1; CDR3aa: ASSFGYSEAF
v_gene: TRBV18; d_gene: TRBD2; j_gene: TRBJ2-5; CDR3aa: ASSPISLAGAPETQY
v_gene: TRBV27; d_gene: TRBD2; j_gene: TRBJ2-1; CDR3aa: ASSLAGGPVYEQF
v_gene: TRBV1; d_gene: .; j_gene: TRBJ2-7; CDR3aa: TSSQQSIMTGDEQY
v_gene: TRBV20-1; d_gene: TRBD1; j_gene: TRBJ1-2; CDR3aa: SARDPGQGAGYGYT